The following is a T cell receptor (beta chain) sequence with its context. The antigen remains undetermined. Here immunoSEQ multiplex PCR was the method, and the copy in TCRdb shows in-frame clones only, minus some. The sample carries around 1.1 million clones, 78% recorded once. This record belongs to a study of shared clonotypes between healthy human individuals. J was trimmed by 7 bases and V by 0 bases; bases with no gene match: 10. The germline gives CDR1 LGHNA, CDR2 YSLEER. This CDR3 is built from 18 residues. Whole-study findings and limits: Memory subsets generally showed smaller estimated richness than naive subsets did.

This sequence joins TRBV4-3 and TRBJ2-1; 12 bases map to TRBD2. Sample: memory CD4+ T cells from PBMCs. Subset reported: CD45RA-negative fraction. The source is a man aged 18 to 29 in good health. Some clones in this sample may be carry-over from other donors' samples. The CDR3 protein is CASSQDMASGRAVNEQFF. CDR3 nucleotide sequence: TGCGCCAGCAGCCAAGATATGGCTAGCGGGAGGGCAGTGAATGAGCAGTTCTTC.